The clone carrying this T cell receptor (beta chain) was recorded once. CDR1 is MGHRA, CDR2 YSYEKL, per germline. V was pared by 5 bases and J by 5 bases, with 12 bases between. The CDR3 is made up of 14 amino acids. Clones were read by immunoSEQ multiplex PCR, and TCRdb kept only the in-frame ones, dropping some. This table holds tens of thousands of clones, 88% found once. This record comes from a study of T cell changes during pregnancy in multiple sclerosis. This sequence was found in a female donor in good health, enrolled as a control in a pregnancy study. The sequences come from CD4+ T cells from peripheral blood mononuclear cells, collected in the first trimester of pregnancy. The rearrangement uses TRBV4-1 and TRBJ2-2, with D tentatively TRBD1 (5 bases). The CDR3 region is CASSSPGKTGELFF. Written as DNA, the CDR3 is TGCGCCAGCAGCTCACCAGGGAAAACCGGGGAGCTGTTTTTT.